This T cell receptor (beta chain) was profiled in a study of blood T cell repertoires in COVID-19. In the study overall: Material from acute and convalescent COVID-19 was sourced from the United States, Italy and Spain. The cDNA or gDNA used as material had been derived from T cells, B-cell-depleted T cells, or PBMCs.

The assay was immunoSEQ multiplex PCR, and TCRdb's table has in-frame clones only and misses some. Of approximately 140,000 clones listed, just under 90% are singletons. Source material: peripheral blood. The clonotype was recovered from a woman in her thirties or forties with acute or convalescent COVID-19.

The CDR3 loop is CASSFDGPTDTQYF. CDR3 bases: TGTGCCAGCAGCTTCGATGGGCCCACAGATACGCAGTATTTT. The V and J genes are TRBV7-2 and TRBJ2-3; D gene ambiguous. Trimming pared 3 bases from V and 2 bases from J, leaving 9 bases between. Germline V gives CDR1 SGHTA, CDR2 FQGNSA. The CDR3 sequence is 14 residues long.